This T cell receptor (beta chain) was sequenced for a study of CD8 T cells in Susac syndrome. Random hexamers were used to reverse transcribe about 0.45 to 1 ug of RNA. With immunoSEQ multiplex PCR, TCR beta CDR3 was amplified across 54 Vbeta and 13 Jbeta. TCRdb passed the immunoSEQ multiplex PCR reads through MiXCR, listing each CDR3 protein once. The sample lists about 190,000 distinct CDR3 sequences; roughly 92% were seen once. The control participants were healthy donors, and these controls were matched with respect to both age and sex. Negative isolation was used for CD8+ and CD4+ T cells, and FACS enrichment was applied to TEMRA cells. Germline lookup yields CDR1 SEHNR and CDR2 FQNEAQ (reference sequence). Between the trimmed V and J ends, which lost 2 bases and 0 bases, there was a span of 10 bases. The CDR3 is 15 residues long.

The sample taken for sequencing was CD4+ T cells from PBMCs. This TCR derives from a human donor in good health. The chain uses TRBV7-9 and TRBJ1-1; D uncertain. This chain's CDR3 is CASSLYGNMNTEAFF. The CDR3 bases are TGTGCCAGCAGCTTATATGGGAACATGAACACTGAAGCTTTCTTT.